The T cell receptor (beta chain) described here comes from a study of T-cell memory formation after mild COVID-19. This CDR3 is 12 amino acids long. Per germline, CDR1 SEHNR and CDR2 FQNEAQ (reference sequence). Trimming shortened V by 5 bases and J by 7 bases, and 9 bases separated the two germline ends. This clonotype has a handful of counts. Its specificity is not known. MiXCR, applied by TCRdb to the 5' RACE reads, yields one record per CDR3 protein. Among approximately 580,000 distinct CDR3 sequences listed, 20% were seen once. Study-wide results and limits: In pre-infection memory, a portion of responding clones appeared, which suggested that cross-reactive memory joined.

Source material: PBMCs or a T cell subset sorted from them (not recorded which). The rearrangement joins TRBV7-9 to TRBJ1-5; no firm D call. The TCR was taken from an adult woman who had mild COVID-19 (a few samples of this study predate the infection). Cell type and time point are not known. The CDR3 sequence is CASSQDIQPQHF. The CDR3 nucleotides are TGTGCCAGCAGCCAAGATATACAGCCCCAGCATTTT.